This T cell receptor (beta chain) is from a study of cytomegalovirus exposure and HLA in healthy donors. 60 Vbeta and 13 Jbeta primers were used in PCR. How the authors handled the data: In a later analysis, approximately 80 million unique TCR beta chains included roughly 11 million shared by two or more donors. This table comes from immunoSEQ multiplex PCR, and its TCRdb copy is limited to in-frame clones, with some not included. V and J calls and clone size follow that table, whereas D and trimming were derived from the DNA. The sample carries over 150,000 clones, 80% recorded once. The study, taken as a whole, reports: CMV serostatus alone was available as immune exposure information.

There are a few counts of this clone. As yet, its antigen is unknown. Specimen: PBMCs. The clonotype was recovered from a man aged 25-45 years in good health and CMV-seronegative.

CDR3 DNA: TGTGCCAGCAGCTTTTCCACAGGGACTGGAAACACCATATATTTT. This translates into CASSFSTGTGNTIYF. J is TRBJ1-3 and V is TRBV5-6, with a tentative D call TRBD1 (6 bases). V was cut by 2 bases and J by 2 bases, with 11 bases left in between. Per germline, CDR1 SGHDT and CDR2 YYEEEE. This CDR3 has 15 amino acids.